This TCR beta chain was profiled in a study of PD-1 blockade in classical Hodgkin lymphoma. This clone was seen only a few times. Germline-derived CDR1 and CDR2 are SGDLS and YYNGEE. CDR3 size: 15 residues. V gave up 3 bases and J gave up 3 bases; unmatched junction bases: 6. No patient escaped relapse after autologous stem cell transplantation, and brentuximab vedotin exposure varied. Here immunoSEQ multiplex PCR was the method, and the copy in TCRdb shows in-frame clones only, minus some. The top ten clones hold around 26% of a sample with tens of thousands of clones, less than 75% of them seen once.

The sequencing used peripheral blood mononuclear cells (PBMCs), collected before the second cycle of nivolumab. The sequence was collected from a human donor with classical Hodgkin lymphoma. This chain uses TRBV9 with TRBJ2-3; 8 positions agree with TRBD1. CDR3 DNA: TGTGCCAGCAGCGGGATACAGGGGGGTACAGATACGCAGTATTTT. This encodes CASSGIQGGTDTQYF.